Sequencing of this TCR beta chain was carried out in a study of cytomegalovirus exposure and HLA in healthy donors. Study-wide results and limits: The authors later found TCR association rates varying by HLA locus, with DRB1 most and HLA-C fewest.

Note on this clone: Its antigen is currently unknown.

This PCR relied on a set of 60 Vbeta primers and 13 Jbeta primers. Sequenced by immunoSEQ multiplex PCR; TCRdb stores in-frame clones only, minus some. The table has roughly 180,000 clones, 80% to 90% seen once. Trimming took off 5 bases at V and 0 bases at J, with 11 bases between the two ends. This CDR3 comprises 15 residues. Per germline, CDR1 MGHRA and CDR2 YSYEKL. The chain recombines TRBV4-1 with TRBJ1-5; the D gene is possibly TRBD1 (5 bases). The TCR originated in a girl between 5 and 17 years old in good health and CMV-seropositive. Sequencing was carried out using PBMCs. Here the CDR3 DNA reads TGCGCCAGCAGCGAACAGGTGTATAGCAATCAGCCCCAGCATTTT. Its translation: CASSEQVYSNQPQHF.